Here is one T cell receptor (beta chain) with its context. Antigen unknown. The sample belongs to a study of beta chain features in type 1 diabetes. Whole-study context: All samples together contributed around 98,000,000 sorted cells for examination. General study results and limits: Possible PCR preference for shorter templates applied equally to patients and controls. There was no resolution here of whether HLA type influences TCRB rearrangement.

Expressed TCRB transcripts got sequenced, as all isolated RNA was reverse transcribed. This table comes from immunoSEQ multiplex PCR, and its TCRdb copy is limited to in-frame clones, with some not included. The sample carries some 400,000 clones, more than 13% recorded once. The CDR3 totals 16 residues. Per the germline V gene, CDR1 is LGHNA and CDR2 is YSLEER. The germline V and J ends were trimmed by 2 bases and 0 bases, with 10 bases remaining between them. Sorted cells reached over 98% purity in every population. Sample: naive CD4+ T cells from blood. This chain links TRBV4-3 with TRBJ2-2; no definite D call. The receptor's source is a woman under 30 in good health. In DNA, the CDR3 is TGCGCCAGCAGCCAAAGATTACTGCCGAACACCGGGGAGCTGTTTTTT. Protein sequence: CASSQRLLPNTGELFF.